This T cell receptor (beta chain) was observed in a study of shared T cell receptors in the human thymus. The ends were cut back, 0 bases at V and 4 bases at J, with 12 bases in the middle. From germline, CDR1 is MGHRA and CDR2 YSYEKL. The CDR3 sequence is 15 residues long. TCRdb keeps only in-frame clones here, not all; method: immunoSEQ multiplex PCR. The sample carries more than 550,000 clones, roughly 85% recorded once. These data also featured in a second study, about human thymus T cells.

This TCR was recovered from a girl less than two years old with a congenital heart defect. The sequenced material came from thymocytes. The chain couples TRBV4-1 to TRBJ2-5, with TRBD1 as a possible D gene (6 bases). The CDR3 loop reads CASSQDSWGPETQYF. CDR3 nucleotide sequence: TGCGCCAGCAGCCAAGATTCTTGGGGGCCAGAGACCCAGTACTTC.